The rows below give T cell receptor beta chains drawn from one sample of a study of cytomegalovirus exposure and HLA in healthy donors. Sequencing used immunoSEQ multiplex PCR; TCRdb keeps in-frame clones, though not all of them. The repertoire holds approximately 130,000 clones, with approximately 89% as singletons. The sample taken for sequencing was PBMCs. These receptors originate from a woman aged 30 to 39 in good health and CMV-seropositive. Both conserved end residues are trimmed from each CDR3. Each record gives: J gene, CDR3 length, V gene, CDR3 protein.

TRBJ1-4 | 14 | TRBV5-1 | ASSLDTGTGREKLF
TRBJ1-4 | 11 | TRBV5-1 | ASRGGSNEKLF
TRBJ1-5 | 11 | TRBV7-2 | ASSLTGFQPQH
- | 14 | TRBV7-9 | ASSPWTSGGTYEQY
TRBJ2-5 | 13 | TRBV7-9 | ASSLALADQETQY
TRBJ2-3 | 9 | TRBV30 | AWSSADTQY
TRBJ1-6 | 13 | TRBV6-1 | ASSSAGTGHSPLH
TRBJ1-2 | 9 | TRBV10-3 | AITQGDGYT
TRBJ1-6 | 10 | TRBV6-4 | ASNANNSPLH
TRBJ2-7 | 12 | TRBV30 | AWSVLGQNYEQY
TRBJ2-7 | 12 | TRBV19 | ASRETGVITKQY
TRBJ1-5 | 13 | TRBV28 | ASRDRRRVGQPQH
TRBJ2-1 | 13 | TRBV9 | ASSVRGNNYNEQF
TRBJ2-3 | 15 | TRBV7-9 | ASSPTGTSKFTDTQY
TRBJ1-1 | 11 | TRBV30 | AWRGQGNTEAF
TRBJ1-1 | 11 | TRBV5-1 | ASSDRGDTEAF
TRBJ1-5 | 10 | TRBV7-9 | ASSLPDQPQH
TRBJ1-5 | 13 | TRBV10-3 | AISGSTGPNQPQH
TRBJ2-2 | 13 | TRBV27 | ASRKGLAGTGELF
TRBJ1-2 | 10 | TRBV10-3 | AIGQGAGGYT
TRBJ1-3 | 13 | TRBV6-5 | ASRPGQFSGNTIY
TRBJ2-7 | 13 | TRBV5-1 | ASSLQPDTTHEQY
TRBJ2-5 | 12 | TRBV30 | AWSASGGGETQY
TRBJ1-2 | 14 | TRBV28 | ASSSPEQGLYYGYT
TRBJ2-1 | 16 | TRBV4-1 | ASSQDQPGTSIYNEQF
TRBJ2-5 | 13 | TRBV28 | ASTPTATVGETQY
TRBJ2-7 | 14 | TRBV9 | ASSVGTAGGLGEQY
TRBJ2-1 | 13 | TRBV9 | ASSVLAGSPNEQF
TRBJ2-6 | 19 | TRBV18 | ASSPPGSSQPSFVGANVLT
TRBJ2-7 | 10 | TRBV30 | AWSVLVSEQY
TRBJ1-2 | 12 | TRBV10-2 | ASSPGTGVGGYT
TRBJ1-2 | 12 | TRBV30 | AWSVGGGTYGYT
TRBJ1-1 | 12 | TRBV6-6 | ASSSTTGNTEAF
TRBJ2-7 | 12 | TRBV27 | ASSLTSGSYEQY
TRBJ1-5 | 13 | TRBV6-1 | ASSGQGVRNQPQH
TRBJ2-3 | 13 | TRBV27 | ASDTGPGVPDTQY
TRBJ2-7 | 14 | TRBV28 | ASSFLFSGGSYEQY
- | 12 | TRBV19 | ASREREGLYEQY
TRBJ2-1 | 13 | TRBV5-1 | ASSLAPGALNEQF
TRBJ2-7 | 12 | TRBV28 | ASSSGTGVYEQY
TRBJ2-1 | 14 | TRBV6-6 | ASSSYLGGSYNEQF
TRBJ2-5 | 13 | TRBV5-1 | ASSSGQLVQETQY
TRBJ1-2 | 13 | TRBV10-3 | AISEPPDRAGGYT